The rows below give T cell receptor beta chains drawn from one sample of a study of CD8 T cells in Susac syndrome. TCRdb used MiXCR to reprocess the immunoSEQ multiplex PCR reads, holding one entry per CDR3 protein. Among 400,000 to 550,000 distinct CDR3 sequences listed, around 83% were seen once. The sample comprised CD8+ T cells from PBMCs. The receptor source for this set is a human donor with multiple sclerosis. CDR3s include the opening cysteine and the closing phenylalanine or tryptophan. The D gene is left open where the match is weak. Clone size is not always given. Where it is, it says once, few, many or a class for expanded clones.

J gene: TRBJ1-1
clone size: -
D gene: -
V gene: TRBV27
CDR3 DNA: TGTGCCAGCAGTTTATCGCCCAGCACTGAAGCTTTCTTT
CDR3 protein: CASSLSPSTEAFF

J gene: TRBJ2-2
clone size: once
D gene: TRBD1
V gene: TRBV10-3
CDR3 DNA: TGTGCCATCAGTGACGAGGGACAGGGTGACACCGGGGAGCTGTTTTTT
CDR3 protein: CAISDEGQGDTGELFF

J gene: TRBJ2-7
clone size: -
D gene: -
V gene: TRBV4-1
CDR3 DNA: TGCGCCAGCAGCCAGGAAACAGGATTGGGGTCCTACGAGCAGTACTTC
CDR3 protein: CASSQETGLGSYEQYF

J gene: TRBJ2-3
clone size: -
D gene: TRBD2
V gene: TRBV6-1
CDR3 DNA: TGTGCCAGCAGTGAAAAAGGGAGGGAGGATACGCAGTATTTT
CDR3 protein: CASSEKGREDTQYF

J gene: TRBJ2-7
clone size: -
D gene: -
V gene: TRBV20-1
CDR3 DNA: TGCAGTGCTAGAGTGCGGACCTTGAGAGCCTACGAGCAGTACTTC
CDR3 protein: CSARVRTLRAYEQYF

J gene: TRBJ2-1
clone size: -
D gene: -
V gene: TRBV24-1
CDR3 DNA: TGTGCCACCTCGGGGGTGACGAAAAATGAGCAGTTCTTC
CDR3 protein: CATSGVTKNEQFF

J gene: TRBJ2-2
clone size: -
D gene: -
V gene: TRBV2
CDR3 DNA: TGTGCCAGCAGTGAAGGGGGTAGGGGCACCGGGGAGCTGTTTTTT
CDR3 protein: CASSEGGRGTGELFF

J gene: TRBJ1-5
clone size: few
D gene: -
V gene: TRBV11-2
CDR3 DNA: TGTGCCAGCAGCTTAGATGGGGTTAGCAATCAGCCCCAGCATTTT
CDR3 protein: CASSLDGVSNQPQHF

J gene: TRBJ2-5
clone size: -
D gene: -
V gene: TRBV14
CDR3 DNA: TGTGCCAGCAGCCAAGATTGGGGGGCTGGGGAGACCCAGTACTTC
CDR3 protein: CASSQDWGAGETQYF

J gene: TRBJ2-7
clone size: -
D gene: -
V gene: TRBV7-9
CDR3 DNA: TGTGCCAGCGCTCGAGGGAGTGCCGATAGATACGAGCAGTACTTC
CDR3 protein: CASARGSADRYEQYF

J gene: TRBJ1-1
clone size: -
D gene: -
V gene: TRBV19
CDR3 DNA: TGTGCCAGTACCGATCTGGGGGGTAACACTGAAGCTTTCTTT
CDR3 protein: CASTDLGGNTEAFF

J gene: TRBJ2-1
clone size: -
D gene: TRBD1
V gene: TRBV10-1
CDR3 DNA: TGCGCCAGCAGTGAGACAGGGGTCGATGAGCAGTTCTTC
CDR3 protein: CASSETGVDEQFF

J gene: TRBJ1-2
clone size: -
D gene: TRBD1
V gene: TRBV6-2/TRBV6-3
CDR3 DNA: TGTGCCAGCAGTTACCTTCCGACAGGGTTTGACGGCTGCACCTTC
CDR3 protein: CASSYLPTGFDGCTF

J gene: TRBJ1-3
clone size: -
D gene: -
V gene: TRBV20-1
CDR3 DNA: TGCAGTGCTAGTCACCAAGGGGGATACTCTGGAAACACCATATATTTT
CDR3 protein: CSASHQGGYSGNTIYF

J gene: TRBJ2-7
clone size: few
D gene: -
V gene: TRBV19
CDR3 DNA: TGTGCCACCCTCGGGGGTTCCTACGAGCAGTACTTC
CDR3 protein: CATLGGSYEQYF

J gene: TRBJ2-1
clone size: -
D gene: TRBD2
V gene: TRBV30
CDR3 DNA: TGTGCCTGGAGTCTGGACGGGGGGGCCTACAATGAGCAGTTCTTC
CDR3 protein: CAWSLDGGAYNEQFF

J gene: TRBJ2-2
clone size: -
D gene: -
V gene: TRBV29-1
CDR3 DNA: TGCAGCGTTGAAGGACTCTCCGTCGTCGGGGAGCTGTTTTTT
CDR3 protein: CSVEGLSVVGELFF

J gene: TRBJ1-5
clone size: once
D gene: TRBD1
V gene: TRBV30
CDR3 DNA: TGTGCCTGGGATTCGACAGGGGATAGCAATCAGCCCCAGCATTTT
CDR3 protein: CAWDSTGDSNQPQHF

J gene: TRBJ1-4
clone size: -
D gene: -
V gene: TRBV6-5
CDR3 DNA: TGTGCCAGCAGCTCCCCCGGGACGGCTGAAAAACTGTTTTTT
CDR3 protein: CASSSPGTAEKLFF

J gene: TRBJ1-2
clone size: -
D gene: -
V gene: TRBV6-1
CDR3 DNA: TGTGCCAGCAGTGAAGAGGTAAACTATGGCTACACCTTC
CDR3 protein: CASSEEVNYGYTF

J gene: TRBJ2-1
clone size: -
D gene: -
V gene: TRBV2
CDR3 DNA: TGTGCCAGCAGTGAAAGGGCAGGTCCGAACAATGAGCAGTTCTTC
CDR3 protein: CASSERAGPNNEQFF

J gene: TRBJ1-5
clone size: -
D gene: TRBD1
V gene: TRBV25-1
CDR3 DNA: TGTGCCAGCAGTCGACAGGGGCGATACAATCAGCCCCAGCATTTT
CDR3 protein: CASSRQGRYNQPQHF

J gene: TRBJ2-2
clone size: -
D gene: TRBD1
V gene: TRBV6-5
CDR3 DNA: TGTGCCAGCAGTTACTTGGGACAGTCCACCGGGGAGCTGTTTTTT
CDR3 protein: CASSYLGQSTGELFF

J gene: TRBJ2-1
clone size: -
D gene: -
V gene: TRBV7-6
CDR3 DNA: TGTGCCAGCAGCTTAGGACATAGCGGAAACAATGAGCAGTTCTTC
CDR3 protein: CASSLGHSGNNEQFF

J gene: TRBJ1-2
clone size: -
D gene: -
V gene: TRBV3-1
CDR3 DNA: TGTGCCAGCAGCCAAGAAGGGGGAAACCCCTATGGCTACACCTTC
CDR3 protein: CASSQEGGNPYGYTF

J gene: TRBJ2-1
clone size: once
D gene: TRBD2
V gene: TRBV12-3/TRBV12-4
CDR3 DNA: TGTGCCAGCAGCCCCCCGGCGGGAGGTCACAATGAGCAGTTCTTC
CDR3 protein: CASSPPAGGHNEQFF

J gene: TRBJ2-3
clone size: -
D gene: -
V gene: TRBV12-5
CDR3 DNA: TGTGCTAGTGCCTTGACAGGAGGGACAGATACGCAGTATTTT
CDR3 protein: CASALTGGTDTQYF

J gene: TRBJ1-1
clone size: -
D gene: -
V gene: TRBV4-1
CDR3 DNA: TGCGCCAGCAGCCAAGATCACACGGTTTTGTTTGAAGCTTTCTTT
CDR3 protein: CASSQDHTVLFEAFF

J gene: TRBJ1-2
clone size: -
D gene: -
V gene: TRBV27
CDR3 DNA: TGTGCCAGCAGTTTGGCCGCCGCTAGCTATGGCTACACCTTC
CDR3 protein: CASSLAAASYGYTF

J gene: TRBJ2-7
clone size: -
D gene: TRBD2
V gene: TRBV20-1
CDR3 DNA: TGCAGTGCTCCGCCGGCGGGGGGCTACGAGCAGTACTTC
CDR3 protein: CSAPPAGGYEQYF

J gene: TRBJ2-3
clone size: -
D gene: TRBD2
V gene: TRBV20-1
CDR3 DNA: TGCAGTGCTTTTTCGGGGGGTCCCACAGATACGCAGTATTTT
CDR3 protein: CSAFSGGPTDTQYF

J gene: TRBJ1-5
clone size: -
D gene: TRBD1
V gene: TRBV20-1
CDR3 DNA: TGCAGTGCGAATCAGGGGGCGGGCCAGCCCCAGCATTTT
CDR3 protein: CSANQGAGQPQHF

J gene: TRBJ1-2
clone size: -
D gene: -
V gene: TRBV7-2
CDR3 DNA: TGTGCCAGCAGCGACCGGTCGACAGATGACTATGGCTACACCTTC
CDR3 protein: CASSDRSTDDYGYTF

J gene: TRBJ2-1
clone size: -
D gene: TRBD2
V gene: TRBV19
CDR3 DNA: TGTGCCAGTAGTACAAGCTTTTGGAAGCGGGGGGGAATCTACAATGAGCAGTTCTTC
CDR3 protein: CASSTSFWKRGGIYNEQFF

J gene: TRBJ2-1
clone size: once
D gene: -
V gene: TRBV12-3/TRBV12-4
CDR3 DNA: TGTGCCAGCAACCCAGGCTCCTACAATGAGCAGTTCTTC
CDR3 protein: CASNPGSYNEQFF

J gene: TRBJ1-1
clone size: -
D gene: -
V gene: TRBV2
CDR3 DNA: TGTGCCAGCAGAACAGAAGAGGAAGCTTTCTTT
CDR3 protein: CASRTEEEAFF

J gene: TRBJ2-5
clone size: -
D gene: -
V gene: TRBV5-1
CDR3 DNA: TGCGCCAGCAGCTTGGCGGGGCAGTTGGAGACCCAGTACTTC
CDR3 protein: CASSLAGQLETQYF

J gene: TRBJ2-1
clone size: -
D gene: TRBD1
V gene: TRBV28
CDR3 DNA: TGTGCCAGCACGACAGGGGGCGGTTTCAATGAGCAGTTCTTC
CDR3 protein: CASTTGGGFNEQFF

J gene: TRBJ2-7
clone size: -
D gene: TRBD2
V gene: TRBV5-4
CDR3 DNA: TGTGCCAGCAGCTCACTAGCGGGAGACGAGCAGTACTTC
CDR3 protein: CASSSLAGDEQYF

J gene: TRBJ1-1
clone size: -
D gene: -
V gene: TRBV6-6
CDR3 DNA: TGTGCCAGCAGTTACGTTTCGAACACTGAAGCTTTCTTT
CDR3 protein: CASSYVSNTEAFF

J gene: TRBJ2-3
clone size: -
D gene: TRBD2
V gene: TRBV5-1
CDR3 DNA: TGCGCCAGCAGCTGGGGACTAGCGGGGGGCACAGATACGCAGTATTTT
CDR3 protein: CASSWGLAGGTDTQYF

J gene: TRBJ2-7
clone size: -
D gene: TRBD1
V gene: TRBV20-1
CDR3 DNA: TGCAGTGCTAGAGATCTGAACAGGGGGTACGAGCAGTACTTC
CDR3 protein: CSARDLNRGYEQYF

J gene: TRBJ1-6
clone size: -
D gene: -
V gene: TRBV9
CDR3 DNA: TGTGCCAGCAGCGTGGGTCCCGATTCACCCCTCCACTTT
CDR3 protein: CASSVGPDSPLHF

J gene: TRBJ1-3
clone size: -
D gene: -
V gene: TRBV6-5
CDR3 DNA: TGTGCCAGCAGTTACTCGCGGCCGGCCGGGGAGGCTGAAAACACCATATATTTT
CDR3 protein: CASSYSRPAGEAENTIYF

J gene: TRBJ2-7
clone size: -
D gene: TRBD1
V gene: TRBV27
CDR3 DNA: TGTGCCAGCAGCAGGACAGGGGCCAGCTCCTACGAGCAGTACTTC
CDR3 protein: CASSRTGASSYEQYF

J gene: TRBJ1-6
clone size: -
D gene: -
V gene: TRBV7-2
CDR3 DNA: TGTGCCAGCGGCTTAGTTGGTTCACCCCTCCACTTT
CDR3 protein: CASGLVGSPLHF

J gene: TRBJ1-1
clone size: -
D gene: TRBD1
V gene: TRBV12-5
CDR3 DNA: TGTGCTAGTGGCTTCTGGACAGGGGCGAACACTGAAGCTTTCTTT
CDR3 protein: CASGFWTGANTEAFF

J gene: TRBJ2-5
clone size: -
D gene: TRBD2
V gene: TRBV27
CDR3 DNA: TGTGCCAGCAGATCGGGACTAGAGGGGGAGACCCAGTACTTC
CDR3 protein: CASRSGLEGETQYF

J gene: TRBJ2-6
clone size: once
D gene: TRBD1
V gene: TRBV7-9
CDR3 DNA: TGTGCCAGCAGCTCCCGGACAGGGGCATTCTCTGGGGCCAACGTCCTGACTTTC
CDR3 protein: CASSSRTGAFSGANVLTF

J gene: TRBJ2-1
clone size: once
D gene: -
V gene: TRBV20-1
CDR3 DNA: TGCAGTGCTAGAGGTCCTCAGACTACCACCTCCTACAATGAGCAGTTCTTC
CDR3 protein: CSARGPQTTTSYNEQFF

J gene: TRBJ2-1
clone size: -
D gene: TRBD2
V gene: TRBV7-2
CDR3 DNA: TGTGCCAGCAGTTCCCTAGCGGGAGTCGGAAATGAGCAGTTCTTC
CDR3 protein: CASSSLAGVGNEQFF

J gene: TRBJ2-1
clone size: -
D gene: TRBD2
V gene: TRBV5-4
CDR3 DNA: TGTGCCTGCACCCTAGCGGGGGGGTTTAATGAGCAGTTCTTC
CDR3 protein: CACTLAGGFNEQFF

J gene: TRBJ1-2
clone size: -
D gene: -
V gene: TRBV5-4
CDR3 DNA: TGTGCCAGCAGAACAAGCCTCCTTGGAGCTGACTATGGCTACACCTTC
CDR3 protein: CASRTSLLGADYGYTF

J gene: TRBJ2-2
clone size: -
D gene: -
V gene: TRBV10-3
CDR3 DNA: TGTGCCATCAGTGGAGCGGTTGCGAACACCGGGGAGCTGTTTTTT
CDR3 protein: CAISGAVANTGELFF

J gene: TRBJ2-7
clone size: few
D gene: -
V gene: TRBV5-4
CDR3 DNA: TGTGCCAGCAGCTTGGAGGCTGCGTTCCACGAGCAGTACTTC
CDR3 protein: CASSLEAAFHEQYF